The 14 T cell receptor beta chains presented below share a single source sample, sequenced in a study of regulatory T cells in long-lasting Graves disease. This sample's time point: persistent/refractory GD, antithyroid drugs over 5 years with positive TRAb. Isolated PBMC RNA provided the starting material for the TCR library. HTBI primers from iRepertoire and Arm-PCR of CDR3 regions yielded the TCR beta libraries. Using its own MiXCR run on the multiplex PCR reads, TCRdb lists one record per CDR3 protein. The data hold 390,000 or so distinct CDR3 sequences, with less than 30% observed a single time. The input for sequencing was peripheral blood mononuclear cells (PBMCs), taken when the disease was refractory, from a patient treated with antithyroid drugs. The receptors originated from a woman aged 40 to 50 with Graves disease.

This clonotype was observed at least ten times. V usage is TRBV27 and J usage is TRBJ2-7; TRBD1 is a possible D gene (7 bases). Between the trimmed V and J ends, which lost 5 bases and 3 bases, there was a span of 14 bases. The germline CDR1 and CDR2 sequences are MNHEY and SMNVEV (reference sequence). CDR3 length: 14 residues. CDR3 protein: CASSAGTALYEQYF. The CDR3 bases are TGTGCCAGCAGTGCGGGGACAGCACTCTACGAGCAGTACTTC.

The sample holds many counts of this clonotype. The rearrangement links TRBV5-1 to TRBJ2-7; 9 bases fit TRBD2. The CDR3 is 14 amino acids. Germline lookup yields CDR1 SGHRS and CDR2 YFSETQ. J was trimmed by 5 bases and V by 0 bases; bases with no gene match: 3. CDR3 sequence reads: CASSLESSGDEQYF. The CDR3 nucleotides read TGCGCCAGCAGCTTGGAGTCTAGCGGGGACGAGCAGTACTTC.

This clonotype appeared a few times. The CDR3 loop is CASSSGFSSVVGYEQYF. The CDR3 DNA reads as TGTGCCAGCAGCTCCGGGTTTAGCAGCGTAGTTGGTTACGAGCAGTACTTC. The rearrangement uses TRBV6-1 and TRBJ2-7; D not certain. The ends were cut back, 6 bases at V and 4 bases at J, with 25 bases in the middle. The germline CDR1 and CDR2 sequences are MNHNS and SASEGT. CDR3 size: 17 residues.

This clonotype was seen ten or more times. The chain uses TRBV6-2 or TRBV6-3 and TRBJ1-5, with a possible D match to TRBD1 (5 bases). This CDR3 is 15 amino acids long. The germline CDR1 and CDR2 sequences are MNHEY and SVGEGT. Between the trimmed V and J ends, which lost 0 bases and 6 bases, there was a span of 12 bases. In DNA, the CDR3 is TGTGCCAGCAGTTACTCCCGGCAGGGTGGTCAGCCCCAGCATTTT. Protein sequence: CASSYSRQGGQPQHF.

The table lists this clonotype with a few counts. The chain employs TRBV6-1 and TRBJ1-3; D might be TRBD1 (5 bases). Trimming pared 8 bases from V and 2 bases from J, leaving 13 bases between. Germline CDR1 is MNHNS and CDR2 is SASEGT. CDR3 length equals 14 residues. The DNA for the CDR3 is TGTGCCAGCCTGCGACGGACAACTGGAAACACCATATATTTT. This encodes CASLRRTTGNTIYF.

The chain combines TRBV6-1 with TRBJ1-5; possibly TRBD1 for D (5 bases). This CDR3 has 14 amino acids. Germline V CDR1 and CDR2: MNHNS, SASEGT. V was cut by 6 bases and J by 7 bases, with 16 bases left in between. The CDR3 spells CASRQTVEGQPQHF. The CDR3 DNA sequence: TGTGCCAGCAGACAGACAGTAGAAGGGCAGCCCCAGCATTTT.

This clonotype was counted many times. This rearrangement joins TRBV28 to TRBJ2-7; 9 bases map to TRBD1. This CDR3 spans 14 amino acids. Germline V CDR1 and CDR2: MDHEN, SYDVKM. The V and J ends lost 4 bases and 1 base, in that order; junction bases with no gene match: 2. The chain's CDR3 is CASSWTGASYEQYF. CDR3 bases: TGTGCCAGCAGTTGGACAGGGGCTTCCTACGAGCAGTACTTC.

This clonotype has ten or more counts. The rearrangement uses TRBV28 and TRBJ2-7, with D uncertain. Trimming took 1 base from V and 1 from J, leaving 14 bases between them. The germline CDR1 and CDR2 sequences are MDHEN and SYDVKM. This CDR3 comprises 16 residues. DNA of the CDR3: TGTGCCAGCAGTTTATTTGGCGGCAGAAGTTCCTACGAGCAGTACTTC. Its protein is CASSLFGGRSSYEQYF.

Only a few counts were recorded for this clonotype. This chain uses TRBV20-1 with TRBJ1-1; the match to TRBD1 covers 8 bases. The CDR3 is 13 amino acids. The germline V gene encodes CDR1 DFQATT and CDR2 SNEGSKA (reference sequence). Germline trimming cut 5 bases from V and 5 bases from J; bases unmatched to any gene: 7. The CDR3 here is CSAPRQGRTEAFF. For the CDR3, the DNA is TGCAGTGCTCCCCGACAGGGGAGGACTGAAGCTTTCTTT.

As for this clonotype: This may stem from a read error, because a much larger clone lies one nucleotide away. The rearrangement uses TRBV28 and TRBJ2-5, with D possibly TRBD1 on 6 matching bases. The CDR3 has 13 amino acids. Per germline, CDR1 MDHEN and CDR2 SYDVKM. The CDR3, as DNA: TGTGCCGGCAGGGGACCCCTCCAAGAGACCCAGTACTTC. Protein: CAGRGPLQETQYF. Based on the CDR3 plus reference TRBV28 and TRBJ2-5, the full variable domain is DVKVTQSSRYLVKRTGEKVFLECVQDMDHENMFWYRQDPGLGLRLIYFSYDVKMKEKGDIPEGYSVSREKKERFSLILESASTNQTSMYLCAGRGPLQETQYFGPGTRLLVL.

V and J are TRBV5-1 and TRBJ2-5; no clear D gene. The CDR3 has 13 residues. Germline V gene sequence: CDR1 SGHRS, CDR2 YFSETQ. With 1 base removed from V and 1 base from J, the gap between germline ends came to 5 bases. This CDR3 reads CASSLWIQETQYF. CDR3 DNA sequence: TGCGCCAGCAGCTTGTGGATCCAAGAGACCCAGTACTTC. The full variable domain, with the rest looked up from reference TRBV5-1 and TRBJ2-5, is KAGVTQTPRYLIKTRGQQVTLSCSPISGHRSVSWYQQTPGQGLQFLFEYFSETQRNKGNFPGRFSGRQFSNSRSEMNVSTLELGDSALYLCASSLWIQETQYFGPGTRLLVL.

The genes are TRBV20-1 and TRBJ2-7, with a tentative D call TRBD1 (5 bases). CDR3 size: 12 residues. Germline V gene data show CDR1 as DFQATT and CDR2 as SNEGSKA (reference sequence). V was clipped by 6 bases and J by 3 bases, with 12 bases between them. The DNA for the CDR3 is TGCAGTGCCACTAAGACAGACTACGAGCAGTACTTC. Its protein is CSATKTDYEQYF.

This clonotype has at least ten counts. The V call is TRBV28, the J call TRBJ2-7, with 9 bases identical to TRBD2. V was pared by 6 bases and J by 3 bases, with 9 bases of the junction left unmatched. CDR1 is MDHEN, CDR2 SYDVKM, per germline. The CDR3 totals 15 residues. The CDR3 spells CASSLRLAGIYEQYF. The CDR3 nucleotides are TGTGCCAGCAGCTTGAGGCTAGCGGGAATCTACGAGCAGTACTTC. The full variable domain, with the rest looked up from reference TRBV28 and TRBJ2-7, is DVKVTQSSRYLVKRTGEKVFLECVQDMDHENMFWYRQDPGLGLRLIYFSYDVKMKEKGDIPEGYSVSREKKERFSLILESASTNQTSMYLCASSLRLAGIYEQYFGPGTRLTVT.

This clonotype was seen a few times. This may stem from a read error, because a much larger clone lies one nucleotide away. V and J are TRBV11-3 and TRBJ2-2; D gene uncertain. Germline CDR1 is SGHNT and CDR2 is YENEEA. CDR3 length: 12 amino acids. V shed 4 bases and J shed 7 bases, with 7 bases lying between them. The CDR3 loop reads CASSSTIGELFF. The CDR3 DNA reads TGTGCCAGCAGCTCGACCATCGGGGAGCTGTTTTTT.